This section outlines one T cell receptor beta chain sequence together with its context. Its antigen specificity is not known. No per-base quality is available; no much larger clone lies one base away. The germline V gene sets CDR1 to SQVTM and CDR2 to ANQGSEA. Inclusive of the bounding cysteine and phenylalanine, the CDR3 is 14 residues long. The entry retains the CDR3 DNA only, 42 bases that are in frame from base 1. The germline V and J ends show losses of 6 bases and 5 bases respectively, and no gene match explains 11 bases of the junction. The entry originates in a study of a mutant IDH1 vaccine in newly diagnosed glioma (dated by TCRdb to the early 2020s). At the level of the whole study: The roughly 34 treated patients were roughly 62% male and around 40% female, with a mean age of approximately 40 years. Before enrollment, patients had received standard therapy of radiotherapy alone, temozolomide alone, or radiochemotherapy with temozolomide; most received the combination. Peripheral blood was drawn at six visits: V03 (baseline), V05, V07, V10, V12 and V13. Longitudinal TCRB deep sequencing was performed for some 25 treated patients wherever samples were available for exploratory analyses. General study outcomes and caveats: Selection of PBMC samples for TCRB deep sequencing was based on availability. It was noted by the authors that analyses of patient blood samples could not be reproduced owing to sample limitations. Pseudoprogression seemed to be unrelated to changes in the top peripheral T cell clonotypes found by TCRB sequencing. Vaccine-induced immune responses across multiple MHC alleles were detected in over 85% of patients.

Sample time point, as interpreted from the label and publication: baseline, week 1 (first vaccination visit). The sample's treatment or condition label, in plain terms: pre-vaccination baseline after standard-of-care therapy. All donors had newly diagnosed IDH1-mutant astrocytomas of WHO grade 3 or 4 that showed loss of nuclear ATRX. The samples were drawn from NOA16, a multicentre, single-arm, open-label phase I trial in Germany that tested a mutant IDH1 peptide vaccine in humans for the first time. For immunogenicity testing, the blood drawn at visit V03 was used as the baseline sample. Genomic DNA for TCRB sequencing was extracted from EDTA blood using the DNeasy Blood and Tissue Kit. Library construction relied on the immunoSEQ multiplex PCR assay. The hsTCRB Kit was used according to the manufacturer's protocol to amplify rearranged TCR beta chain sequences. Sequencing of TCRB libraries was carried out on an Illumina MiSeq. Per the source publication's procedure: The proprietary platform of the kit vendor was used for demultiplexing, trimming and gene mapping. Drawn from immuneACCESS, this table holds only the in-frame rearrangements with V and J called that TCRdb kept. Clones are partly lost; checked studies trace under half to an unresolved V gene and leave the rest unexplained. The DNA gave D and trimming, while V, J and clone size come from that table. The sample profile shows roughly 15,000 clones; around 87% of them were found once. The top ten constitute around 9% of the sample.

The sequence was obtained from a woman in her 40s with glioma. Some clones in this sample may be carry-over from other donors' samples. The rearrangement combines TRBV29-1 with TRBJ1-2; 8 of the junction bases match TRBD1. The input for sequencing was PBMCs, taken from a glioma patient treated with radiotherapy, temozolomide or both. The sequence in DNA is TGCAGCGTCAGCCTACGACAGGGGCGGTATGGCTACACCTTC. This encodes CSVSLRQGRYGYTF.